These 8 T cell receptor beta chains came from one sample sequenced in a study of blood T cell repertoires in COVID-19. Assay used: immunoSEQ multiplex PCR; TCRdb lists only in-frame clones, some missing. There are about 180,000 clones in the sample; 88% occur only once, and about 4% lies in the top ten. The source material was peripheral blood. The receptors were gathered from a woman in her 30s with acute or convalescent COVID-19.

V is TRBV28 and J is TRBJ2-7; possible D gene TRBD1, 6 bases. Germline-derived CDR1 and CDR2 are MDHEN and SYDVKM. V was shortened by 5 bases and J by 7 bases, with 18 bases between the two germline ends. The CDR3 loop spans 14 amino acids. The CDR3 spells CASSTNTGSREQYF. In DNA form, the CDR3 reads TGTGCCAGCAGTACTAATACAGGGTCGAGGGAGCAGTACTTC.

The chain is built from TRBV7-2 and TRBJ1-5; D possibly corresponds to TRBD1 (5 bases). Germline values: CDR1 SGHTA, CDR2 FQGNSA. The CDR3 is made up of 16 amino acids. Deletions cut 2 bases from V and 0 bases from J, with 11 bases between. Written as DNA, the CDR3 is TGTGCCAGCAGCTTATGGGCGGGGGGTAGCAATCAGCCCCAGCATTTT. Its translation is CASSLWAGGSNQPQHF.

The V and J genes are TRBV9 and TRBJ2-7, with 9 bases fitting TRBD1. V lost 3 bases to trimming and J lost 2 bases; unmatched junction nucleotides: 3. The CDR3 contains 14 residues. Germline V CDR1 and CDR2: SGDLS, YYNGEE. In DNA, the CDR3 is TGTGCCAGCAGCGGCGACAGGGGGACCTACGAGCAGTACTTC. It encodes CASSGDRGTYEQYF.

The chain is built from TRBV7-6 and TRBJ1-4; maybe TRBD1 (6 bases). The CDR3 is made up of 15 amino acids. Looked up from germline, CDR1 is SGHVS and CDR2 is FNYEAQ. V lost 2 bases to trimming and J lost 7 bases, with 14 bases between them. The CDR3 bases are TGTGCCAGCAGCTTATTAGGGGGTTTTGGTGAAAAACTGTTTTTT. It yields the protein CASSLLGGFGEKLFF.

The V gene is TRBV6-2 or TRBV6-3, the J gene TRBJ2-1, with 13 bases lining up with TRBD2. Germline loops: CDR1 MNHEY, CDR2 SVGEGT. V lost 5 bases and J lost 7; bases outside the gene matches: 8. The CDR3 spans 16 residues. The CDR3 loop is CASSPRTSGSRNEQFF. CDR3 bases: TGTGCCAGCAGTCCCCGGACTAGCGGGAGTCGGAATGAGCAGTTCTTC.

This sequence joins TRBV18 and TRBJ1-6, with a tentative D call TRBD1 (6 bases). Germline V gene data show CDR1 as KGHSH and CDR2 as LQKENI. Trimming shortened V by 2 bases and J by 13 bases, and 21 bases separated the two germline ends. This CDR3 spans 16 amino acids. The chain's CDR3 is CASSPNLQGGSLPLHF. The CDR3 DNA sequence: TGTGCCAGCTCACCAAATCTACAGGGAGGGTCTTTGCCCCTCCACTTT.

The gene calls are TRBV24-1 and TRBJ2-1; D is unclear. Germline CDR1 KGHDR, CDR2 SFDVKD. The CDR3 extends over 12 amino acids. V was trimmed by 3 bases and J by 5 bases, leaving 4 bases between them. The CDR3 protein is CATSDHNNEQFF. The CDR3 DNA is TGTGCCACCAGTGATCACAACAATGAGCAGTTCTTC.

This chain joins TRBV15 and TRBJ1-4, with D hard to call. The CDR3 loop spans 13 amino acids. Germline CDR1 is LNHNV and CDR2 is YYDKDF (reference sequence). V was shortened by 0 bases and J by 4 bases, with 3 bases between the two germline ends. The CDR3 nucleotides are TGTGCCACCAGCAGAGACCGTAATGAAAAACTGTTTTTT. This translates into CATSRDRNEKLFF. Together with reference TRBV15 and TRBJ1-4, the CDR3 gives the full variable domain: DAMVIQNPRYQVTQFGKPVTLSCSQTLNHNVMYWYQQKSSQAPKLLFHYYDKDFNNEADTPDNFQSRRPNTSFCFLDIRSPGLGDTAMYLCATSRDRNEKLFFGSGTQLSVL.